This TCR beta chain was sequenced in a study of OX40 agonist ivuxolimab in advanced cancers. Study-wide context: Ivuxolimab was delivered to patients intravenously every 2 weeks at doses spanning 0.01 to 10 mg/kg.

On this clone: Its antigen is not identified.

CDR3 length: 15 amino acids. The V end was cut by 0 bases, the J end by 1 base, with 10 bases between. The germline V gene encodes CDR1 SGHNT and CDR2 YYREEE (reference sequence). Clones were sequenced by immunoSEQ multiplex PCR, and TCRdb holds only the in-frame ones, with some missing. The table has more than 55,000 clones, 86% seen once. Study-level results: Some of the nonresponding patients also showed low levels of normalized T-cell clonal expansion.

The rearrangement joins TRBV5-4 to TRBJ1-1; D remains ambiguous. This receptor was identified in an adult with an advanced solid tumor such as melanoma, head and neck, liver or kidney cancer. The sample in question was CD4+ or CD8+ T cells sorted from blood, obtained in a trial of the OX40 agonist ivuxolimab. CDR3 residues: CASSLAGVRNTEAFF. For the CDR3, the DNA is TGTGCCAGCAGCTTGGCCGGAGTGCGGAACACTGAAGCTTTCTTT.